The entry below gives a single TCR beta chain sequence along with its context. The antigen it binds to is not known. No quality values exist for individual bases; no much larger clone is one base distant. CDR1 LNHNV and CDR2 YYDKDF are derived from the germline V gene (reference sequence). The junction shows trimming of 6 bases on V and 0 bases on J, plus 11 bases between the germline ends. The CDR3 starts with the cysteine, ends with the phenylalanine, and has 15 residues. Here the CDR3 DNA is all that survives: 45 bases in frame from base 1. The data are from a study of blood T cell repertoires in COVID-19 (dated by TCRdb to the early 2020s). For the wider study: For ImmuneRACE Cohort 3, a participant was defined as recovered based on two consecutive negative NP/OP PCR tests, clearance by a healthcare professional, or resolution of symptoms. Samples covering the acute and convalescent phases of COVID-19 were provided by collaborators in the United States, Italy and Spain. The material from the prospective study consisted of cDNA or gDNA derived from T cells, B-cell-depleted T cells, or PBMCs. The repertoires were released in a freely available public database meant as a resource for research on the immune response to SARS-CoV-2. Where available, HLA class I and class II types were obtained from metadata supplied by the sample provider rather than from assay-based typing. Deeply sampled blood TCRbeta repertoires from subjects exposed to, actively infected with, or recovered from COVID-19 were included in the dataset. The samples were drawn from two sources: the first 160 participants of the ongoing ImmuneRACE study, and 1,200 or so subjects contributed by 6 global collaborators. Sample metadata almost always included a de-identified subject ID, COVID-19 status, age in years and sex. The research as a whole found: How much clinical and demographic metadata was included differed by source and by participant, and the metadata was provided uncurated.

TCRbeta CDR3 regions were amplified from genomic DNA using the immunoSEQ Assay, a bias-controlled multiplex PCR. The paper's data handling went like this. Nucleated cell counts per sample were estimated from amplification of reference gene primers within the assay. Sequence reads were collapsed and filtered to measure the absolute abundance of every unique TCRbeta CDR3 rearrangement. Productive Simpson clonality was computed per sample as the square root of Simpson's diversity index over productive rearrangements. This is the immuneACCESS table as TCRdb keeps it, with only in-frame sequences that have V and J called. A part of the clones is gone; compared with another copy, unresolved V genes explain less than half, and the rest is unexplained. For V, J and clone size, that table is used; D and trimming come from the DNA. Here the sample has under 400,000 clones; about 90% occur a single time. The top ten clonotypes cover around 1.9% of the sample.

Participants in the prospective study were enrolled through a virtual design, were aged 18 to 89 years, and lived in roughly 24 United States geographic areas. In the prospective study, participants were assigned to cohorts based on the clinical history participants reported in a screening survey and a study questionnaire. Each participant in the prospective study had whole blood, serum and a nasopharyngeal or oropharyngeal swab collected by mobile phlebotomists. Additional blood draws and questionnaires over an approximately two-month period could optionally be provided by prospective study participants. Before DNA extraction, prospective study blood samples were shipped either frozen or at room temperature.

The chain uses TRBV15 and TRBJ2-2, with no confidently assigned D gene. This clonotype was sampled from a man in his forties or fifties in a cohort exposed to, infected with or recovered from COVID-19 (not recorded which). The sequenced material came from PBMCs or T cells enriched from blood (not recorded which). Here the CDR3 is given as CATRAVNSNTGELFF. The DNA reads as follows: TGTGCCACCAGGGCAGTCAATTCGAACACCGGGGAGCTGTTTTTT.